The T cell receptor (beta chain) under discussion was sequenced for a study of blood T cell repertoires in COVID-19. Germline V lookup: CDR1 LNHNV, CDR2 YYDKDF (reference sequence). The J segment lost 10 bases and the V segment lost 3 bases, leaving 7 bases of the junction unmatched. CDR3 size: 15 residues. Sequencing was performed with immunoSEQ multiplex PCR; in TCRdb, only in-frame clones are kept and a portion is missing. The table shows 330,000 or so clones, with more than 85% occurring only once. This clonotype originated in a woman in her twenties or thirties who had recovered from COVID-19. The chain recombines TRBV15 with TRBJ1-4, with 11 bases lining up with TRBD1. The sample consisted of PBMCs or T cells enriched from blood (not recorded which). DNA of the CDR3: TGTGCCACCAGCAGCCTGGGACAGGGGGTGGCAAAACTGTTTTTT. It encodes CATSSLGQGVAKLFF.